The TCR beta chain described here comes from a study of pediatric ulcerative colitis. Overall study: Most patients had pancolitis, and two had left-sided colitis.

Study-wide results and caveats: Blood-rectal clonal overlap within each person was significantly higher in ulcerative colitis patients than controls.

Germline CDR1 is SGHNT and CDR2 is YYREEE (reference sequence). Trimming shortened V by 1 base and J by 2 bases, and 15 bases separated the two germline ends. CDR3 length: 16 residues. The diagnostic colonoscopy in ulcerative colitis patients preceded any immunosuppressive treatment. With regard to this clone: Its antigen remains unidentified.

Samples were sequenced at Survey level, maximum 500,000 reads. Produced via immunoSEQ multiplex PCR; TCRdb's table is partial and in-frame only. The profile shows about 64,000 clones, around four fifths of them singletons. Sequencing input: blood. The chain couples TRBV5-4 to TRBJ2-5; TRBD1 or TRBD2 may be the D gene (5 bases each). This clonotype was obtained from a boy aged 10-17 years with moderate ulcerative colitis. This chain's CDR3 is CASSLLGEGLQETQYF. The CDR3 coding sequence is TGTGCCAGCAGCTTGTTGGGAGAGGGGTTACAAGAGACCCAGTACTTC.